These T cell receptor beta chains were read from a single sample in a study of CXCR3-negative and CXCR3-positive naive CD8 T cells. For each CDR3 protein, TCRdb gives one entry from its re-call of the 5' RACE reads, without DNA. This table lists tens of thousands of distinct CDR3 sequences. Sequenced input: naive CXCR3- CD8+ T cells from blood. All receptors come from a human donor in good health. Some clones in this sample may be carry-over from other donors' samples. The CDR3 runs from the conserved cysteine through the conserved F or W. Rows may omit the clone size; those that give it use once, few, many or a size class.

size	V	J	CDR3
-	TRBV14	TRBJ2-1	CASRGLADEQFF
-	TRBV7-9	TRBJ2-4	CASSAQSVKNIQYF
-	TRBV20-1	TRBJ2-1	CSARYHDNEQFF
-	TRBV20-1	TRBJ2-7	CSARDSERGFYEQYF
-	TRBV4-3	TRBJ1-1	CASSQVFRGYTEAFF
-	TRBV4-2	TRBJ2-5	CASSQRDRGPRETQYF
-	TRBV5-1	TRBJ1-3	CASSLERPTVGNTIYF
-	TRBV20-1	TRBJ2-1	CSARDISGQTFNEQFF
-	TRBV6-5	TRBJ2-2	CASSSDRAHTGELFF
-	TRBV7-9	TRBJ2-7	CASSLALGQVSYEQYF
-	TRBV14	TRBJ1-5	CASQSRGAGNQPQHF
-	TRBV19	TRBJ2-2	CASSIWAGQGRNTGEQFF
-	TRBV29-1	TRBJ2-5	CSVDGEGTQYF
-	TRBV20-1	TRBJ2-6	CSAENSWDTSSGANVLTF
-	TRBV28	TRBJ2-3	CASSQTLGRGADTQYF
-	TRBV7-9	TRBJ2-3	CASSPLELDTQYF
-	TRBV28	TRBJ2-2	CASRPNRDHTGELFF
medium-sized	TRBV29-1	TRBJ1-2	CTAIGGTGYGYTF
-	TRBV6-2/TRBV6-3	TRBJ2-5	CASSARYQETQYF
-	TRBV12-3/TRBV12-4	TRBJ1-1	CASRGGLNTEAFF
-	TRBV18	TRBJ2-7	CASSSRTVFYEQYF
medium-sized	TRBV7-3	TRBJ2-1	CASSPFSGYDNEQFF
-	TRBV18	TRBJ1-4	CASSPLRTGEVEKLFF
medium-sized	TRBV14	TRBJ2-2	CASSQDEGAGELFF
-	TRBV7-2	TRBJ2-7	CASSLAGANNEQYF
-	TRBV15	TRBJ2-3	CATSASGGATDTQYF
-	TRBV28	TRBJ2-1	CASKEGFDEQFF
-	TRBV4-1	TRBJ2-7	CASSQDRASGGEQYF
-	TRBV7-9	TRBJ2-5	CASSPTGTRNQLTQYF
-	TRBV28	TRBJ2-5	CASSLMGNQETQYF
-	TRBV7-8	TRBJ2-3	CASSLSSRGWSYF
-	TRBV28	TRBJ2-5	CASSPLRDIQETQYF
medium-sized	TRBV7-6	TRBJ1-2	CASSGTGAAGYTF
-	TRBV27	TRBJ2-7	CASKGSYEQYF
-	TRBV6-5	TRBJ2-5	CASSHGGGPQETQYF
-	TRBV7-2	TRBJ2-7	CASSLAGGRNEQYF
-	TRBV7-7	TRBJ2-6	CASSLGRSSGANVLTF
-	TRBV27	TRBJ2-3	CASSSDWYTDTQYF
-	TRBV15	TRBJ2-2	CATSRDLGTSGNTGELFF
-	TRBV27	TRBJ2-3	CASTPGTSVNTDTQYF
-	TRBV5-1	TRBJ2-1	CASSATSGGPPEQLF
-	TRBV20-1	TRBJ2-3	CSARDGQGAYDTQYF
-	TRBV7-3	TRBJ2-1	CASSLLGGDYNEQFF
-	TRBV27	TRBJ2-3	CASSSKGPVAPDTQYF
-	TRBV6-2/TRBV6-3	TRBJ2-3	CASSYLAGGGTDTQYF
-	TRBV6-6	TRBJ2-7	CASSEGRTYEQYF
-	TRBV7-6	TRBJ2-1	CASSLGGSYNEQFF
-	TRBV6-4	TRBJ2-1	CASSDGLAVNEQIF
-	TRBV5-1	TRBJ2-7	CASSLRDKAYEQYF
-	TRBV7-7	TRBJ2-5	CASSLTSGGLETQYF
-	TRBV29-1	TRBJ1-2	CSVEDPQGTSYGYTF